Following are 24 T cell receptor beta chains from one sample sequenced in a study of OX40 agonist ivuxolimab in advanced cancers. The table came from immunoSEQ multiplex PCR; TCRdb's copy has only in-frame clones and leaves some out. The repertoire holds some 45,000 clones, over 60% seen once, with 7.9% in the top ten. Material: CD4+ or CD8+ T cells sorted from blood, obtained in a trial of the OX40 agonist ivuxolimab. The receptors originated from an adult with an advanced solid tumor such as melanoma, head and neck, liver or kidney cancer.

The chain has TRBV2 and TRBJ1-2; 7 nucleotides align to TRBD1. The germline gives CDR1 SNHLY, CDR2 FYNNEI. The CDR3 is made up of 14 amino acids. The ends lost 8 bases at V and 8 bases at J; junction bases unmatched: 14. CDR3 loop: CASVTGITQGGYTF. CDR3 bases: TGTGCCAGCGTGACAGGGATCACCCAGGGGGGCTACACCTTC.

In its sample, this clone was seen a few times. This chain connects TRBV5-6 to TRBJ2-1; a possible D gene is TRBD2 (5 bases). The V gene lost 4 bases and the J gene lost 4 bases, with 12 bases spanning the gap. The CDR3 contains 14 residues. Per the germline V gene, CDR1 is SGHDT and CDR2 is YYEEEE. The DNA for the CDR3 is TGTGCCAGCAGCCCAGGACTGTTATACAATGAGCAGTTCTTC. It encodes CASSPGLLYNEQFF.

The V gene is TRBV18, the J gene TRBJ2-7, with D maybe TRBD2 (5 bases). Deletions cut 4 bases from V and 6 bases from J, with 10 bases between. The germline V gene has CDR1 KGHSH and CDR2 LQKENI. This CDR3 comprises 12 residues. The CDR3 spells CASSRGGSEQYF. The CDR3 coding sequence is TGTGCCAGCTCACGAGGTGGGAGCGAGCAGTACTTC. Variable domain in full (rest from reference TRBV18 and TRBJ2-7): NAGVMQNPRHLVRRRGQEARLRCSPMKGHSHVYWYRQLPEEGLKFMVYLQKENIIDESGMPKERFSAEFPKEGPSILRIQQVVRGDSAAYFCASSRGGSEQYFGPGTRLTVT.

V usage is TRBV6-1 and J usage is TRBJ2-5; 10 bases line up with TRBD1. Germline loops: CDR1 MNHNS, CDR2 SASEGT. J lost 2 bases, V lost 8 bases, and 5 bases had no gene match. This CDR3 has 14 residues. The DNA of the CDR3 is TGTGCCAGCGAAGACAGGGGGCTACAAGAGACCCAGTACTTC. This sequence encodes CASEDRGLQETQYF.

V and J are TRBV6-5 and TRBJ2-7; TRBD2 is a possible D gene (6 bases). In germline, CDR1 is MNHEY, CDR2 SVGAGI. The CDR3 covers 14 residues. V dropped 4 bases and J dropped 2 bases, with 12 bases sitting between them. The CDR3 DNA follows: TGTGCCAGCAGTTCCCGGGACTCCACCTACGAGCAGTACTTC. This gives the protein CASSSRDSTYEQYF.

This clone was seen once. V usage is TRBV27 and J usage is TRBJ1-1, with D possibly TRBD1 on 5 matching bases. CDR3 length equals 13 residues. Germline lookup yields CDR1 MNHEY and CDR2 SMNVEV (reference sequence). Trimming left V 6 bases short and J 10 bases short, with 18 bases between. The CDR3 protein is CASSKDRQIGAFF. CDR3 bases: TGTGCCAGCAGCAAAGACCGACAGATAGGAGCTTTCTTT.

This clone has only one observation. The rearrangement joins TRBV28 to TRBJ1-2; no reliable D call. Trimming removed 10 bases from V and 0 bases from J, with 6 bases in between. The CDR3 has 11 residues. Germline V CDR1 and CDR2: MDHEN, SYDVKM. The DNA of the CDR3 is TGTGCCACCGGAGCTAACTATGGCTACACCTTC. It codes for CATGANYGYTF.

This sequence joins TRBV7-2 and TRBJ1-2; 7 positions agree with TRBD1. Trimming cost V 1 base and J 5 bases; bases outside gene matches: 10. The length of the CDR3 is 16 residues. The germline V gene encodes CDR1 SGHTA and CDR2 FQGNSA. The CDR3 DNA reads TGTGCCAGCAGCTTAGTAGGGGTGACAGGGAGGTATGGCTACACCTTC. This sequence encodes CASSLVGVTGRYGYTF.

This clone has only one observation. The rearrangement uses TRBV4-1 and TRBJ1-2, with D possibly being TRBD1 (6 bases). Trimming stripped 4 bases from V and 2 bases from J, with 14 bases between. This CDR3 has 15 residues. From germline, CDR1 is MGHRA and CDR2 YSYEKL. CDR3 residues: CASSPPHTGNYGYTF. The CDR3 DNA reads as TGCGCCAGCAGCCCACCCCACACAGGGAACTATGGCTACACCTTC.

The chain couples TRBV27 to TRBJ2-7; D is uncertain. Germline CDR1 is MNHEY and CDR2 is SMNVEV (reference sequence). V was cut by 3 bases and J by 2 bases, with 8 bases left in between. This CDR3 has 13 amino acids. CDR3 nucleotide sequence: TGTGCCAGCAGTTTCAACCAAGCCTACGAGCAGTACTTC. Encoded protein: CASSFNQAYEQYF.

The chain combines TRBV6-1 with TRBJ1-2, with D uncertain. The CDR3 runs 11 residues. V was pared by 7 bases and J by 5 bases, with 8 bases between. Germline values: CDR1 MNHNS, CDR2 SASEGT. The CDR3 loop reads CASNLGYGYTF. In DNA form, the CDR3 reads TGTGCCAGCAATCTCGGGTATGGCTACACCTTC.

CDR3 sequence: CASSRRGGSNQPQHF. In nucleotides, the CDR3 is TGCGCCAGCAGCCGTCGTGGGGGATCCAATCAGCCCCAGCATTTT. The J gene is TRBJ1-5, the V gene TRBV5-1, with D tentatively TRBD1 (5 bases). The CDR3 consists of 15 residues. Trimming removed 4 bases at V and 3 bases at J, with 14 bases between. From germline, CDR1 is SGHRS and CDR2 YFSETQ.

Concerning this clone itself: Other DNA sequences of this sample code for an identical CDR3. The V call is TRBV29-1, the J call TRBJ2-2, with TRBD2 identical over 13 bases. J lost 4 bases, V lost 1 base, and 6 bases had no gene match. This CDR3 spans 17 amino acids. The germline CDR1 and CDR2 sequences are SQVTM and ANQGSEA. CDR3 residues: CSVEGGLAGQPTGELFF. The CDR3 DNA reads TGCAGCGTTGAAGGGGGACTAGCGGGACAACCCACCGGGGAGCTGTTTTTT.

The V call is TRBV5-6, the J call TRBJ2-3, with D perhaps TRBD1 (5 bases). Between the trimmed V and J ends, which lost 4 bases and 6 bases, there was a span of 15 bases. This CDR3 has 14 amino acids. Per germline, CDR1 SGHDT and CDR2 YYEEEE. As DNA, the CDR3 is TGTGCCAGCAGCACAGGCGCAGCTTGGGATACGCAGTATTTT. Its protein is CASSTGAAWDTQYF.

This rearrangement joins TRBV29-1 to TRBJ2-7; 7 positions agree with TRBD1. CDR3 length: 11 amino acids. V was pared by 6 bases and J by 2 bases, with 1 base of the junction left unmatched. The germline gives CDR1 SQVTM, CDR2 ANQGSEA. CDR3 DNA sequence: TGCAGCGTAGGACAGGCCTACGAGCAGTACTTC. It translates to CSVGQAYEQYF.

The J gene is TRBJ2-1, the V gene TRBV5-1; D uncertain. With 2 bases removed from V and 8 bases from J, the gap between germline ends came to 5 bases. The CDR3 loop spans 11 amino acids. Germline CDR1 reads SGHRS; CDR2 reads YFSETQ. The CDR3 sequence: CASSFLHEQFF. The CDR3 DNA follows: TGCGCCAGCAGCTTCCTGCATGAGCAGTTCTTC.

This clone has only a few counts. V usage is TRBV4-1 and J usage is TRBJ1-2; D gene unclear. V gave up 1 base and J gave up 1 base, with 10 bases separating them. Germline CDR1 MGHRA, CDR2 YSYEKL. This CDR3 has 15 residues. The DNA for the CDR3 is TGCGCCAGCAGCCAAGTGCTCATCATTAACTATGGCTACACCTTC. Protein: CASSQVLIINYGYTF.

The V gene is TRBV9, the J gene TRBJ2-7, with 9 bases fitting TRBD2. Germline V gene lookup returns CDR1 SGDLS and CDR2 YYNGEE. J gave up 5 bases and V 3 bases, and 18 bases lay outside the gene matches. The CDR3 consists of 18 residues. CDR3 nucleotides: TGTGCCAGCAGCGCATATGGGACCGGTAGCGGGAGTAGGAACGAGCAGTACTTC. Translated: CASSAYGTGSGSRNEQYF.

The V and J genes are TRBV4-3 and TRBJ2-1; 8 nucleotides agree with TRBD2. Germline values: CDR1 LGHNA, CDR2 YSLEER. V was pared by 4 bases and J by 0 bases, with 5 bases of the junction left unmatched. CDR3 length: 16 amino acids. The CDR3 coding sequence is TGCGCCAGCAGCCGAAGCGGGAGCTACTCCTACAATGAGCAGTTCTTC. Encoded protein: CASSRSGSYSYNEQFF.

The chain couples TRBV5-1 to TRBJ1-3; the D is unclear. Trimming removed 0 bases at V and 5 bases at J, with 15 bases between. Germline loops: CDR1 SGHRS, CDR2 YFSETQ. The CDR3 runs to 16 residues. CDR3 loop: CASSLAGTIGRNTIYF. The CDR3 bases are TGCGCCAGCAGCTTGGCCGGCACGATCGGGAGAAACACCATATATTTT.

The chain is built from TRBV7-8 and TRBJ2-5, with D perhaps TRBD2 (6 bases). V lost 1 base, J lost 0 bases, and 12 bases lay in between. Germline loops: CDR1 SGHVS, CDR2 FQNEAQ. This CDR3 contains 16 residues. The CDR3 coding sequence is TGTGCCAGCAGCTTAGGGAGGGACTGGGACCAAGAGACCCAGTACTTC. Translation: CASSLGRDWDQETQYF. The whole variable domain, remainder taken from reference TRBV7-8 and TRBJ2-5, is GAGVSQSPRYKVAKRGQDVALRCDPISGHVSLFWYQQALGQGPEFLTYFQNEAQLDKSGLPSDRFFAERPEGSVSTLKIQRTQQEDSAVYLCASSLGRDWDQETQYFGPGTRLLVL.

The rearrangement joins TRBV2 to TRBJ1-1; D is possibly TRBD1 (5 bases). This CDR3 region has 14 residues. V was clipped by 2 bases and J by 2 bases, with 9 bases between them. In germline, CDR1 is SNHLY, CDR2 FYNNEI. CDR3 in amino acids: CASSEQGPNTEAFF. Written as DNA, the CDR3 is TGTGCCAGCAGTGAACAGGGTCCTAACACTGAAGCTTTCTTT. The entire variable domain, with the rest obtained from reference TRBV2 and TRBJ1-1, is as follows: EPEVTQTPSHQVTQMGQEVILRCVPISNHLYFYWYRQILGQKVEFLVSFYNNEISEKSEIFDDQFSVERPDGSNFTLKIRSTKLEDSAMYFCASSEQGPNTEAFFGQGTRLTVV.

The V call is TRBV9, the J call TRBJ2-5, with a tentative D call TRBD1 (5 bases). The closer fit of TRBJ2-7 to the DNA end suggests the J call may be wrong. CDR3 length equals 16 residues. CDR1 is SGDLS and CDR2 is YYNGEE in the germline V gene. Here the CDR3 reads CASSPRPTQGVYEQYF. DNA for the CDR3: TGTGCCAGCAGCCCCCGTCCCACCCAAGGGGTCTACGAGCAGTACTTC.

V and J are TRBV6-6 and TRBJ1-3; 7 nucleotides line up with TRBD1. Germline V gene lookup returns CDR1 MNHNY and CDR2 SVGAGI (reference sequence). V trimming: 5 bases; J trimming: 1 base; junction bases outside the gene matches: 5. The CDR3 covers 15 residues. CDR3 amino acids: CASSGTGASGNTIYF. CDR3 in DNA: TGTGCCAGCAGTGGTACAGGGGCTTCTGGAAACACCATATATTTT.